The TCR beta chain described here comes from a study of early T cells in non-severe SARS-CoV-2 infection. TCRdb recomputed calls from the 5' RACE reads with MiXCR, one row per CDR3 protein. The table lists under 95,000 distinct CDR3 sequences, approximately 15% of them singletons, with roughly 6% in the top ten. Trimming cost V 3 bases and J 5 bases, with 7 bases left between them. The length of the CDR3 is 12 residues. Per the germline V gene, CDR1 is MDHEN and CDR2 is SYDVKM. This clonotype was recorded a few times. The chain is built from TRBV28 and TRBJ1-2, with D perhaps matching TRBD1 (6 bases). Sequences were obtained from whole blood. The receptor's source is an adult who was a healthcare worker with PCR-confirmed SARS-CoV-2 infection or an uninfected control (not recorded which). In nucleotides, the CDR3 is TGTGCCAGCAGTTTGAGGGGGTATGGCTACACCTTC. Encoded protein: CASSLRGYGYTF.